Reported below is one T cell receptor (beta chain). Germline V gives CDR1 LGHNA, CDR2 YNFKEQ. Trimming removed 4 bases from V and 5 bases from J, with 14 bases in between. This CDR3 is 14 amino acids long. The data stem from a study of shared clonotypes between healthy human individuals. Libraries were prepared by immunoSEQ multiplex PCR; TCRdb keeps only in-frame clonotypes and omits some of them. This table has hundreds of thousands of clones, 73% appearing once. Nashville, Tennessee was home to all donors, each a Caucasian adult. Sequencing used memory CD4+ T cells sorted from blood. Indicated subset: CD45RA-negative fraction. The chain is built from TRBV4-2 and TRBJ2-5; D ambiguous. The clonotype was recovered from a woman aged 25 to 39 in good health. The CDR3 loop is CASSPWREVETQYF. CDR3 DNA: TGTGCCAGCAGCCCCTGGCGCGAGGTGGAGACCCAGTACTTC.